The rows below give T cell receptor beta chains drawn from one sample of a study of OX40 agonist ivuxolimab in advanced cancers. TCRdb's copy holds only in-frame clones and misses some; the assay was immunoSEQ multiplex PCR. The repertoire holds about 110,000 clones, with approximately 90% as singletons. The sequences come from CD4+ or CD8+ T cells sorted from blood, collected in a trial of the OX40 agonist ivuxolimab. The receptors shown here come from an adult with an advanced solid tumor such as melanoma, head and neck, liver or kidney cancer. Each CDR3 is given with its conserved first and last residue. The D gene is left open where the match is weak. Clone sizes are given selectively: once, few, many, or a class where the clone is expanded.

size: .; D: .; V: TRBV6-6; J: TRBJ1-2; DNA: TGTGCCAGCAGTTACCTCCAGGGAGGTGGCTACACCTTC; CDR3: CASSYLQGGGYTF
size: .; D: TRBD1; V: TRBV5-5; J: TRBJ1-1; DNA: TGTGCCAGCAGCTTAGCCGGGACAGGGGCCGTTTTCACTGAAGCTTTCTTT; CDR3: CASSLAGTGAVFTEAFF
size: .; D: TRBD1; V: TRBV6-6; J: TRBJ2-7; DNA: TGTGCCAGCAGCGGAAGGGGGCAGACCTACGAGCAGTACTTC; CDR3: CASSGRGQTYEQYF
size: .; D: .; V: TRBV29-1; J: TRBJ1-2; DNA: TGCAGCTCCCGCGGGGGAGGGACCGATGGCTACACCTTC; CDR3: CSSRGGGTDGYTF
size: .; D: TRBD2; V: TRBV5-1; J: TRBJ2-5; DNA: TGCGCCAGCAGCCCGCATAGCGGGGGCGAAGAGACCCAGTACTTC; CDR3: CASSPHSGGEETQYF
size: .; D: .; V: TRBV7-9; J: TRBJ1-2; DNA: TGTGCCAGCAGCTTGCCCCAGGCTCCCTATGGCTACACCTTC; CDR3: CASSLPQAPYGYTF
size: .; D: TRBD1; V: TRBV28; J: TRBJ1-2; DNA: TGTGCCAGCAGTTTGGGGGCTACAGGGGTCTATGGCTACACCTTC; CDR3: CASSLGATGVYGYTF
size: .; D: .; V: TRBV6-1; J: TRBJ2-5; DNA: TGTGCCAGCAGTGCGTGGCAAGAGACCCAGTACTTC; CDR3: CASSAWQETQYF
size: .; D: TRBD2; V: TRBV10-1; J: TRBJ2-7; DNA: TGCGCCAGCAGTCCGGGACTAGCGGGGGAGTACGAGCAGTACTTC; CDR3: CASSPGLAGEYEQYF
size: .; D: .; V: TRBV11-2; J: TRBJ2-5; DNA: TGTGCCAGCAGCTTTTTTCCAGGCCAAGAGACCCAGTACTTC; CDR3: CASSFFPGQETQYF
size: .; D: .; V: TRBV11-1; J: TRBJ1-1; DNA: TGTGCCAGCAGCCAGGACGGGATTGGCCCTGAAGCTTTCTTT; CDR3: CASSQDGIGPEAFF
size: .; D: .; V: TRBV5-8; J: TRBJ1-1; DNA: TGTGCCAGCAGCGTGTACAGGGTATCGAACACTGAAGCTTTCTTT; CDR3: CASSVYRVSNTEAFF
size: .; D: .; V: TRBV13; J: TRBJ2-6; DNA: TGTGCCAGCAGCTTAGGCCTGGGAGGGGGAACTCTCTCTGGGGCCAACGTCCTGACTTTC; CDR3: CASSLGLGGGTLSGANVLTF
size: .; D: TRBD2; V: TRBV9; J: TRBJ2-1; DNA: TGTGCCAGCAGCGAGGGACTAGCGGGAGTCTTAGTCTTC; CDR3: CASSEGLAGVLVF
size: .; D: TRBD1; V: TRBV6-1; J: TRBJ2-3; DNA: TGTGCCAGCAGTGAGGTGGACAGGGGCCGGACAGATACGCAGTATTTT; CDR3: CASSEVDRGRTDTQYF
size: .; D: .; V: TRBV29-1; J: TRBJ1-3; DNA: TGCAGCGTTGTCGGGGTACAGGGAAACACCATATATTTT; CDR3: CSVVGVQGNTIYF
size: .; D: TRBD1; V: TRBV30; J: TRBJ1-2; DNA: TGTGCCTGGGACGGACAGGGGACGGGCTACACCTTC; CDR3: CAWDGQGTGYTF
size: .; D: TRBD2; V: TRBV23-1; J: TRBJ2-7; DNA: TGCGCCAATCCGGGACTAGCGGACTACGAGCAGTACTTC; CDR3: CANPGLADYEQYF
size: .; D: .; V: TRBV1; J: TRBJ2-7; DNA: TGCACCAGCAGCCATGTGTACGAGCAGTACTTC; CDR3: CTSSHVYEQYF
size: .; D: TRBD2; V: TRBV6-5; J: TRBJ2-7; DNA: TGTGCCAGCAGTCGACGACTAGCGGACAACTACGAGCAGTACTTC; CDR3: CASSRRLADNYEQYF
size: .; D: .; V: TRBV5-1; J: TRBJ1-6; DNA: TGCGCCAGCAGCCGGGACGGGAATTCACCCCTCCACTTT; CDR3: CASSRDGNSPLHF
size: .; D: .; V: TRBV19; J: TRBJ2-1; DNA: TGTGCCAGTAGCGAAATTTCCCCCCTTAACAATGAGCAGTTCTTC; CDR3: CASSEISPLNNEQFF
size: .; D: TRBD2; V: TRBV5-1; J: TRBJ2-5; DNA: TGCGCCAGCAGCTCACCTAGCGGGAGGATAGAGACCCAGTACTTC; CDR3: CASSSPSGRIETQYF
size: .; D: TRBD2; V: TRBV4-2; J: TRBJ2-1; DNA: TGTGCCAGCAGCCACACTAGCGGGGGGGGGAGCTCCTACAATGAGCAGTTCTTC; CDR3: CASSHTSGGGSSYNEQFF
size: few; D: .; V: TRBV7-9; J: TRBJ2-7; DNA: TGTGCCAGCAGCCAGGCATGGTCGAAAGGTTACGAGCAGTACTTC; CDR3: CASSQAWSKGYEQYF
size: .; D: .; V: TRBV2; J: TRBJ1-5; DNA: TGTGCCAGCAGTTGGGGGGCGAGCAATCAGCCCCAGCATTTT; CDR3: CASSWGASNQPQHF
size: .; D: .; V: TRBV7-8; J: TRBJ2-7; DNA: TGTGCCAGCAGCTCGTCGATATATCCCTCCGAGCAGTACTTC; CDR3: CASSSSIYPSEQYF
size: .; D: .; V: TRBV7-8; J: TRBJ1-2; DNA: TGTGCCAGCAGCTTAGCGCGGCAGGGAGGCTATGGCTACACCTTC; CDR3: CASSLARQGGYGYTF
size: .; D: .; V: TRBV2; J: TRBJ2-2; DNA: TGTGCCAGCAGAGAGCAGGGGACCGGGGAGCTGTTTTTT; CDR3: CASREQGTGELFF
size: .; D: .; V: TRBV2; J: TRBJ1-1; DNA: TGTGCCAGCAGTGAATTTAGGGGACATGAGCTTATTAACACTGAAGCTTTCTTT; CDR3: CASSEFRGHELINTEAFF
size: .; D: .; V: TRBV6-6; J: TRBJ1-3; DNA: TGTGCCAGCGGGAGAAGCTCTGGAAACACCATATATTTT; CDR3: CASGRSSGNTIYF
size: once; D: TRBD2; V: TRBV14; J: TRBJ2-1; DNA: TGTGCCAGCAGTCACAAACCCGGGACTAGCGGGGAAGAGTTCTTC; CDR3: CASSHKPGTSGEEFF
size: .; D: .; V: TRBV27; J: TRBJ2-1; DNA: TGTGCCAGCAGCGTACTATGGAGGCCCAATGAGCAGTTCTTC; CDR3: CASSVLWRPNEQFF
size: .; D: .; V: TRBV6-5; J: TRBJ1-4; DNA: TGTGCCAGCAGTTATAGTGCAACTAATGAAAAACTGTTTTTT; CDR3: CASSYSATNEKLFF
size: .; D: TRBD2; V: TRBV7-3; J: TRBJ2-2; DNA: TGTGCCAGCAGCCCCCGGGGGGGCTATAACACCGGGGAGCTGTTTTTT; CDR3: CASSPRGGYNTGELFF
size: .; D: TRBD2; V: TRBV10-3; J: TRBJ2-5; DNA: TGTGCCATCAGTGATCCGCCGGCGGGGGGCACGGAAGAGACCCAGTACTTC; CDR3: CAISDPPAGGTEETQYF
size: .; D: .; V: TRBV6-5; J: TRBJ2-1; DNA: TGTGCCAGCAGTTACTACGAGGGCAATGAGCAGTTCTTC; CDR3: CASSYYEGNEQFF
size: .; D: .; V: TRBV6-1; J: TRBJ2-7; DNA: TGTGCCAGCAGTCAGAAGGGTACCACCTACGAGCAGTACTTC; CDR3: CASSQKGTTYEQYF
size: .; D: .; V: TRBV6-5; J: TRBJ1-1; DNA: TGTGCCAGCAGTAGGGAAACAGACACTGAAGCTTTCTTT; CDR3: CASSRETDTEAFF
size: .; D: .; V: TRBV7-6; J: TRBJ2-3; DNA: TGTGCCAGCAGCCTAAACCGACTAAGCACAGATACGCAGTATTTT; CDR3: CASSLNRLSTDTQYF